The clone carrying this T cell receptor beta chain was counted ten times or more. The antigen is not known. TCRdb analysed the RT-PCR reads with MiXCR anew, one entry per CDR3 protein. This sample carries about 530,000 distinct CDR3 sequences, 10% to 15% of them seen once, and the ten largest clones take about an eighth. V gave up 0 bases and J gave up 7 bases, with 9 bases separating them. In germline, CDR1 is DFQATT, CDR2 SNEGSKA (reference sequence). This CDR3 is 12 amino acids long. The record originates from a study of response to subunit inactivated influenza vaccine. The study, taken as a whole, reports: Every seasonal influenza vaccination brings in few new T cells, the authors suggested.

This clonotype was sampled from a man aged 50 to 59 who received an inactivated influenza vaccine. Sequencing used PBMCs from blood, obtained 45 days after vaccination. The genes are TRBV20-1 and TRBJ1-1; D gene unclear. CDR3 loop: CSARDWGGEAFF. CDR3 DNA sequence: TGCAGTGCTAGAGATTGGGGAGGTGAAGCTTTCTTT.